These 8 T cell receptor beta chains were all obtained from the same sample, sequenced in a study of blood T cell repertoires in COVID-19 (dated by TCRdb to the early 2020s). The receptor library was made with the immunoSEQ multiplex PCR assay. The clones in this table, taken by TCRdb from immuneACCESS, are in-frame only. Not every clone is retained; where verified, under half of the shortfall comes from an unresolved V gene, and the cause of the rest is unknown. For this sample the table gives approximately 300,000 clones, of which around 90% were detected only once. About 1% of the sample is taken by the ten largest. The sample consisted of peripheral blood. The origin of the receptors is a woman in her 40s with COVID-19, enrolled during active disease.

The chain is built from TRBV28 and TRBJ2-7, with TRBD2 matching over 8 bases. The CDR3 has 17 residues. Trimming took 3 bases from V and 1 from J; bases not matched to a gene: 11. CDR1 MDHEN and CDR2 SYDVKM come from the germline V gene. Here the CDR3 DNA reads TGTGCCAGCAGTTTTAGTATGGCCGGGACTAGTTCCTACGAGCAGTACTTC. It encodes CASSFSMAGTSSYEQYF.

This clone was detected a few times. This chain uses TRBV6-2 or TRBV6-3 with TRBJ1-1, with D possibly matching TRBD1 (5 bases). Per germline, CDR1 MNHEY and CDR2 SVGEGT. Trimming removed 0 bases at V and 7 bases at J, with 18 bases between. CDR3 length: 16 amino acids. The DNA for the CDR3 is TGTGCCAGCAGTTACTCGATCCCTCGGGGACTTGGTGAAGCTTTCTTT. Protein: CASSYSIPRGLGEAFF.

The chain employs TRBV28 and TRBJ1-4, with D possibly TRBD1 on 5 matching bases. Deletions cut 10 bases from V and 6 bases from J, with 18 bases between. This CDR3 region has 14 residues. Germline V CDR1 and CDR2: MDHEN, SYDVKM. This chain's CDR3 is CATLSVGEDEKLFF. The CDR3 bases are TGTGCCACCTTGAGTGTAGGGGAGGATGAAAAACTGTTTTTT.

This sequence joins TRBV5-1 and TRBJ2-5, with 7 bases matching TRBD2. J lost 2 bases, V lost 4 bases, and 14 bases had no gene match. Germline V lookup: CDR1 SGHRS, CDR2 YFSETQ. This CDR3 is 17 amino acids long. The CDR3 bases are TGCGCCAGCAGCCCGTACCTGGGGGACTACGTACAAGAGACCCAGTACTTC. Translation: CASSPYLGDYVQETQYF.

The chain joins TRBV27 to TRBJ2-1; possible D gene TRBD1, 5 bases. Deletions cut 11 bases from V and 8 bases from J, with 19 bases between. The V gene's germline CDR1 is MNHEY and CDR2 SMNVEV (reference sequence). The CDR3 covers 13 residues. The CDR3 DNA reads as TGTGCCTCCCGGCATGGGGCGTGGGATGAGCAGTTCTTC. Its translation: CASRHGAWDEQFF.

The V call is TRBV13, the J call TRBJ2-1; D might be TRBD1 (6 bases). Per the germline V gene, CDR1 is PRHDT and CDR2 is FYEKMQ (reference sequence). The CDR3 spans 16 residues. V was pared by 5 bases and J by 7 bases, with 21 bases between. The CDR3 DNA reads as TGTGCCAGCAGCGTCCGTCGGACAGATCGTCTTAATGAGCAGTTCTTC. Translation gives CASSVRRTDRLNEQFF.

The rearrangement joins TRBV7-9 to TRBJ1-1; weak D call: TRBD1 (6 bases). CDR3 size: 12 residues. Germline loops: CDR1 SEHNR, CDR2 FQNEAQ (reference sequence). V lost 4 bases and J 11 bases, leaving 14 bases between the germline ends. CDR3 in DNA: TGTGCCAGCAGCTCAGGGGATCGTTTGGCTTTCTTT. Its protein is CASSSGDRLAFF.

The chain uses TRBV27 and TRBJ2-3, with a tentative D call TRBD2 (5 bases). V was clipped by 4 bases and J by 8 bases, with 19 bases between them. The germline V gene encodes CDR1 MNHEY and CDR2 SMNVEV (reference sequence). CDR3 length equals 15 residues. The CDR3 DNA reads TGTGCCAGCAGTTACTTACTGGGGTCGGGGTCTACGCAGTATTTT. Translated: CASSYLLGSGSTQYF.